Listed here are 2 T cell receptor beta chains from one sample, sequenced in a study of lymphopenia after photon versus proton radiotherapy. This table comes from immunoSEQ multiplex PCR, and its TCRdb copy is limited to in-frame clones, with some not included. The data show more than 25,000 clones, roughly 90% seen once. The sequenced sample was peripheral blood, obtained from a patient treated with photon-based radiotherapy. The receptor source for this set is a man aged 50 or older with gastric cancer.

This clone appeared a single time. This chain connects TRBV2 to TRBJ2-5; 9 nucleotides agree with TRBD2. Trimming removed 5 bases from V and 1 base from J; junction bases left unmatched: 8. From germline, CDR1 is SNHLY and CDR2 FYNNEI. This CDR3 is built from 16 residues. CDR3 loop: CASSLPTSGGQETQYF. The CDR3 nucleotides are TGTGCCAGCAGTCTCCCGACTAGCGGAGGCCAAGAGACCCAGTACTTC.

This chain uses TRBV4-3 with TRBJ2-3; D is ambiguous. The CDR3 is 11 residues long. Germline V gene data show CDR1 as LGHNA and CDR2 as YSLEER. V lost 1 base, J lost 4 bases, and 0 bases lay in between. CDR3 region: CASSQADTQYF. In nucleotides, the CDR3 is TGCGCCAGCAGCCAAGCAGATACGCAGTATTTT.